The entry below describes one T cell receptor (beta chain). Cohort assignment relied on participant-reported clinical history. Donors of Cohort 3 who recovered were those that had two negative PCRs, clearance, or symptom resolution. The data originate from a study of blood T cell repertoires in COVID-19. For the study at large: The analysed material was cDNA or gDNA that came from T cells, B-cell-depleted T cells, or PBMCs.

Clones were sequenced by immunoSEQ multiplex PCR, and TCRdb holds only the in-frame ones, with some missing. The sample shows roughly 200,000 clones, about 88% of them seen only once. The receptor was isolated from a woman between 25 and 40 years old who had recovered from COVID-19. Sequencing was carried out using PBMCs or T cells enriched from blood (not recorded which).

CDR3 bases: TGTGCCAGCAGTTACGGCCCGGACAGGGGGCGCCGCGGCTACACCTTC. Translated, it gives CASSYGPDRGRRGYTF. The gene calls are TRBV6-5 and TRBJ1-2; 11 nucleotides align to TRBD1. CDR1 is MNHEY and CDR2 is SVGAGI in the germline V gene. This CDR3 comprises 16 residues. Trimming removed 2 bases from V and 8 bases from J; junction bases left unmatched: 10.